This entry describes one T cell receptor beta chain. This entry comes from a study of cytomegalovirus exposure and HLA in healthy donors. Study background: Most genotyped donors, 65% to 85% of 300 to 400, had Caucasian-associated genetic ancestry.

PCR amplification relied on 60 Vbeta primers (plus 13 Jbeta primers). Measured with immunoSEQ multiplex PCR; TCRdb has only the in-frame clones, and not every one. The table lists hundreds of thousands of clones, around 80% of them singletons. The clonotype originates from a woman aged 35 to 49 in good health and CMV-seronegative. Sequencing input: PBMCs.

The DNA of the CDR3 is TGTGCCAGCAGACGGAACCAAGGGGGAGATACGCAGTATTTT. It encodes CASRRNQGGDTQYF. The V call is TRBV6-5, the J call TRBJ2-3; possibly TRBD1 for D (6 bases). This CDR3 contains 14 residues. CDR1 and CDR2 (germline): MNHEY, SVGAGI. Deletions cut 6 bases from V and 5 bases from J, with 15 bases between.